The rows below give T cell receptor beta chains drawn from one sample of a study of T cell responses to AZD1222 COVID-19 vaccine. Here immunoSEQ multiplex PCR was the method, and the copy in TCRdb shows in-frame clones only, minus some. The sample gives around 78,000 clones, under 95% of which show up once; less than 5.5% is in the top ten. Sample: peripheral blood, taken on day 0 of MenACWY control vaccination. These receptors all come from an adult in good health. Each CDR3 is given with its conserved first and last residue. A D gene is named only where the DNA matches it firmly. Size values are once, few and many counts, or a class for expanded clones, and some rows have none.

size | D | J | V | CDR3 | DNA
once | TRBD2 | TRBJ2-2 | TRBV30 | CAWSGRLAVNTGELFF | TGTGCCTGGAGCGGACGTCTAGCGGTGAACACCGGGGAGCTGTTTTTT
. | TRBD2 | TRBJ2-1 | TRBV24-1 | CATSDWNRGLAGGPSYNEQFF | TGTGCCACCAGTGATTGGAACCGAGGACTAGCGGGAGGGCCTTCCTACAATGAGCAGTTCTTC
. | . | TRBJ1-6 | TRBV11-2 | CASRKTEPRGSPLHF | TGTGCCAGCAGAAAGACGGAGCCCAGGGGTTCACCCCTCCACTTT
. | . | TRBJ2-6 | TRBV28 | CASSFSGFSSGANVLTF | TGTGCCAGCAGTTTTTCCGGATTCAGCTCTGGGGCCAACGTCCTGACTTTC
once | . | TRBJ1-6 | TRBV3-1/TRBV3-2 | CASSPVLQQSPLHF | TGTGCCAGCAGCCCCGTATTACAGCAGTCACCCCTCCACTTT
. | . | TRBJ2-1 | TRBV5-6 | CASSLISSYNEQFF | TGTGCCAGCAGCTTGATCAGCTCCTACAATGAGCAGTTCTTC
. | TRBD1 | TRBJ1-5 | TRBV7-2 | CASSPGGSNQPQHF | TGTGCCAGCAGTCCAGGGGGGAGCAATCAGCCCCAGCATTTT
. | TRBD2 | TRBJ2-1 | TRBV6-6 | CASTQGLADYNEQFF | TGTGCCAGCACCCAGGGCCTAGCGGACTACAATGAGCAGTTCTTC
. | . | TRBJ1-2 | TRBV5-4 | CASSSQDNYGYTF | TGTGCCAGCAGCTCTCAGGATAACTATGGCTACACCTTC
. | . | TRBJ1-1 | TRBV12-3/TRBV12-4 | CASSSQTGPEAFF | TGTGCCAGCAGCAGCCAAACGGGTCCTGAAGCTTTCTTT
. | . | TRBJ1-5 | TRBV27 | CASSLSRNNQPQHF | TGTGCCAGCAGTTTATCGAGGAACAATCAGCCCCAGCATTTT
. | TRBD2 | TRBJ2-2 | TRBV9 | CASSASGLAGVTGELFF | TGTGCCAGCAGCGCGAGCGGACTAGCGGGAGTCACCGGGGAGCTGTTTTTT
. | . | TRBJ1-2 | TRBV12-3/TRBV12-4 | CASSNMGSYGYTF | TGTGCCAGCAGTAATATGGGATCTTATGGCTACACCTTC
once | . | TRBJ1-2 | TRBV9 | CASSGPYYGYTF | TGTGCCAGCAGCGGCCCTTACTATGGCTACACCTTC
. | TRBD1 | TRBJ1-5 | TRBV28 | CASSSDRGSQPQHF | TGTGCCAGCAGTTCGGACAGGGGGAGTCAGCCCCAGCATTTT
. | . | TRBJ2-7 | TRBV3-1/TRBV3-2 | CASSQRTVEQYF | TGTGCCAGCAGCCAGAGGACAGTTGAGCAGTACTTC
. | . | TRBJ2-3 | TRBV7-9 | CASSRQDTQYF | TGTGCCAGCAGCCGACAAGATACGCAGTATTTT
. | . | TRBJ1-1 | TRBV30 | CAWSVGWETEAFF | TGTGCCTGGAGTGTAGGATGGGAAACTGAAGCTTTCTTT
. | TRBD1 | TRBJ1-3 | TRBV28 | CASRGPGQGENTIYF | TGTGCCAGCAGGGGACCGGGACAGGGGGAAAACACCATATATTTT
. | . | TRBJ2-7 | TRBV5-4 | CASSPSGPSAYEQYF | TGTGCCAGCAGCCCGTCGGGACCCTCGGCCTACGAGCAGTACTTC
. | . | TRBJ2-7 | TRBV7-2 | CASSQVASYSYEQYF | TGTGCCAGCAGCCAAGTCGCCTCCTACTCCTACGAGCAGTACTTC
. | . | TRBJ1-1 | TRBV28 | CASSFSSLSMEAFF | TGTGCCAGCAGTTTTTCCTCCCTATCGATGGAAGCTTTCTTT
. | . | TRBJ1-4 | TRBV7-2 | CASSSDTGGRRLFF | TGTGCCAGCAGCTCCGATACGGGGGGGCGTCGGCTGTTTTTT
. | TRBD1 | TRBJ1-5 | TRBV28 | CASSKRGQGLQTGNQPQHF | TGTGCCAGCTCTAAAAGGGGACAGGGGCTCCAAACCGGCAATCAGCCCCAGCATTTT
once | TRBD1 | TRBJ2-5 | TRBV30 | CAWSYRQGEETQYF | TGTGCCTGGAGTTATCGACAGGGGGAAGAGACCCAGTACTTC
. | TRBD2 | TRBJ2-1 | TRBV28 | CASSLGDYNRNEQFF | TGTGCCAGCAGTTTAGGGGACTACAATCGAAATGAGCAGTTCTTC
. | . | TRBJ1-1 | TRBV18 | CASSPIPNTEAFF | TGTGCCAGCTCACCAATTCCGAACACTGAAGCTTTCTTT
. | TRBD2 | TRBJ2-3 | TRBV29-1 | CSVIGRGGTDTQYF | TGCAGCGTTATCGGACGGGGGGGGACAGATACGCAGTATTTT
. | . | TRBJ1-5 | TRBV5-5 | CASSLDPQGWNQPQHF | TGTGCCAGCAGCTTGGACCCACAGGGTTGGAATCAGCCCCAGCATTTT
. | . | TRBJ1-4 | TRBV19 | CASSEGPLDEKLFF | TGTGCCAGTAGTGAGGGACCTCTTGATGAAAAACTGTTTTTT
. | . | TRBJ2-2 | TRBV21-1 | CARDRGNGELFF | TGTGCCAGGGACAGGGGGAACGGGGAGCTGTTTTTT
. | TRBD1 | TRBJ1-6 | TRBV3-1/TRBV3-2 | CASSLMTGERSPLHF | TGTGCCAGCAGCCTTATGACAGGGGAGAGATCACCCCTCCACTTT
. | . | TRBJ1-2 | TRBV2 | CASSEKGYGYTF | TGTGCCAGCAGTGAAAAGGGCTATGGCTACACCTTC
. | . | TRBJ1-1 | TRBV12-5 | CASGLGPNTEAFF | TGTGCTAGTGGTTTGGGCCCGAACACTGAAGCTTTCTTT
. | . | TRBJ1-1 | TRBV24-1 | CATSDDRNTEAFF | TGTGCCACCAGTGATGACAGGAACACTGAAGCTTTCTTT
. | . | TRBJ1-4 | TRBV27 | CASSLSGQSEKLFF | TGTGCCAGCAGTTTATCGGGACAATCTGAAAAACTGTTTTTT
. | . | TRBJ1-2 | TRBV29-1 | CSVEGGGSNYGYTF | TGCAGCGTTGAAGGAGGCGGATCTAACTATGGCTACACCTTC
. | TRBD2 | TRBJ2-3 | TRBV29-1 | CSVAVAGATDTQYF | TGCAGCGTTGCCGTAGCGGGAGCCACAGATACGCAGTATTTT
. | . | TRBJ1-6 | TRBV6-2/TRBV6-3 | CASSATSGIYNSPLHF | TGTGCCAGCAGTGCAACGTCAGGAATTTATAATTCACCCCTCCACTTT
. | . | TRBJ1-1 | TRBV6-5 | CATRVDTEAFF | TGTGCCACCCGGGTGGACACTGAAGCTTTCTTT
. | . | TRBJ1-1 | TRBV6-5 | CASSYRELGETEAFF | TGTGCCAGCAGTTACCGCGAATTGGGGGAGACTGAAGCTTTCTTT
. | TRBD2 | TRBJ2-7 | TRBV5-1 | CASSPGLAVYEQYF | TGCGCCAGCAGCCCCGGACTAGCGGTTTACGAGCAGTACTTC
. | TRBD1 | TRBJ1-2 | TRBV5-1 | CASSSPDRGASYGYTF | TGCGCCAGCAGCTCCCCGGACAGGGGGGCCTCCTATGGCTACACCTTC
. | TRBD2 | TRBJ2-7 | TRBV2 | CAGGETSGAFTYF | TGTGCCGGGGGCGAGACTAGCGGGGCCTTTACGTACTTC
once | TRBD2 | TRBJ2-2 | TRBV5-1 | CASSIGPSGATNTGELFF | TGCGCCAGCAGCATAGGGCCTAGCGGAGCTACGAACACCGGGGAGCTGTTTTTT
. | . | TRBJ1-5 | TRBV15 | CATSRDGNQPQHF | TGTGCCACCAGCAGAGATGGTAATCAGCCCCAGCATTTT
. | . | TRBJ1-2 | TRBV12-3/TRBV12-4 | CASSPTAVIDYTF | TGTGCCAGCAGCCCTACAGCGGTTATCGACTACACCTTC